The clone carrying this T cell receptor beta chain was observed a few times. Antigen: not known. Then a second PCR, running roughly 6 to 11 cycles, was carried out with a sample-barcoded 5' primer and a J-beta primer mix. TCRdb called the 5' RACE reads again in MiXCR, with one record for every CDR3 protein. The sample consists of some 1,000,000 distinct CDR3 sequences, 25% of them appearing once. The sample comes from a study of blood T cells in healthy people across ages. Regarding the study as a whole: Relative to aged donors, long-lived donors carried more naive CD4+ cells and displayed higher diversity. Diversity figures derived from one million T cells were judged to underestimate the true value.

The CDR3 contains 15 residues. Germline V gene sequence: CDR1 SGHRS, CDR2 YFSETQ. The same specimen was also included in a second study, on T cells of mothers and their children. From that study: Material was donated by three healthy Caucasian mothers and their six children. Mothers and children who were related shared slightly more overlap than unrelated pairs, but not significantly more.

The gene calls are TRBV5-1 and TRBJ2-5, with TRBD2 identical over 10 bases. The J call may be in error: the DNA end matches TRBJ2-1 better. Sample: blood. The clonotype originates from a girl aged 2 to 9 in good health. The CDR3 coding sequence is TGCGCCAGCAGCTTGGAGGGGAGCGGGGGGGGTGAGCAGTTCTTC. Amino acids: CASSLEGSGGGEQFF.